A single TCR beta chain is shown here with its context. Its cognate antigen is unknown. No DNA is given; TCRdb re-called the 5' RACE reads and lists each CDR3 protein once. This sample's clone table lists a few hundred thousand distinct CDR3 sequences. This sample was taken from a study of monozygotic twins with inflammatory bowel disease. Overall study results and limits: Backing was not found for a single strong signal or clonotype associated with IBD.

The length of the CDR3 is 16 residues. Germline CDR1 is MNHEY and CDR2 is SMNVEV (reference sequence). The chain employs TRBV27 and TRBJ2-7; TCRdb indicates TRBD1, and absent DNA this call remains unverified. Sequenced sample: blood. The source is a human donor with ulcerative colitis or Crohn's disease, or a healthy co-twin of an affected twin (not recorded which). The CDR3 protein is CASRAGTGAVSYEQYF.